This passage covers 5 T cell receptor beta chains from one sample sequenced in a study of cytomegalovirus exposure and HLA in healthy donors. The PCR contained 60 Vbeta and 13 Jbeta primers. Sequencing used immunoSEQ multiplex PCR; TCRdb keeps in-frame clones, though not all of them. The sample holds approximately 91,000 clones; 60% to 75% are singletons and the top ten take about 1.3%. The sequenced sample consisted of PBMCs. The receptors derive from a female donor in good health and CMV-seronegative.

The gene calls are TRBV5-8 and TRBJ2-7; maybe TRBD1 (6 bases). V lost 3 bases, J lost 3 bases, and 16 bases lay in between. Germline assignment: CDR1 SGHTS and CDR2 YDEGEE. The CDR3 runs 15 residues. CDR3 amino acids: CASSWYAGTYYEQYF. The CDR3 bases are TGTGCCAGCAGCTGGTACGCCGGGACATACTACGAGCAGTACTTC. Combining the CDR3 with reference TRBV5-8 and TRBJ2-7 gives the whole variable domain EAGVTQSPTHLIKTRGQQATLRCSPISGHTSVYWYQQALGLGLQFLLWYDEGEERNRGNFPPRFSGRQFPNYSSELNVNALELEDSALYLCASSWYAGTYYEQYFGPGTRLTVT.

This rearrangement joins TRBV5-6 to TRBJ2-3; perhaps TRBD1 as D (6 bases). The V gene lost 3 bases and the J gene lost 6 bases, with 8 bases spanning the gap. Germline values: CDR1 SGHDT, CDR2 YYEEEE. The CDR3 covers 12 residues. CDR3 amino acids: CASSSTGDTQYF. Written as DNA, the CDR3 is TGTGCCAGCAGCTCAACAGGGGATACGCAGTATTTT. The full variable domain, completed using reference TRBV5-6 and TRBJ2-3, is DAGVTQSPTHLIKTRGQQVTLRCSPKSGHDTVSWYQQALGQGPQFIFQYYEEEERQRGNFPDRFSGHQFPNYSSELNVNALLLGDSALYLCASSSTGDTQYFGPGTRLTVL.

The V gene is TRBV7-9, the J gene TRBJ2-3; TRBD1 is a possible D gene (5 bases). Trimming stripped 6 bases from V and 6 bases from J, with 13 bases between. Germline assignment: CDR1 SEHNR and CDR2 FQNEAQ (reference sequence). This CDR3 has 13 amino acids. The CDR3, as DNA: TGTGCCAGCAGATTAACAGGAGCCGATACGCAGTATTTT. As protein: CASRLTGADTQYF.

This chain connects TRBV13 to TRBJ1-5; TRBD1 might be the D (5 bases). Trimming pared 0 bases from V and 5 bases from J, leaving 11 bases between. Germline CDR1 reads PRHDT; CDR2 reads FYEKMQ (reference sequence). This CDR3 contains 15 residues. The chain's CDR3 is CASSLGRQSHQPQHF. The CDR3 DNA follows: TGTGCCAGCAGCTTAGGGAGACAGAGTCATCAGCCCCAGCATTTT.

The chain couples TRBV2 to TRBJ2-7; 13 bases line up with TRBD2. Germline V CDR1 and CDR2: SNHLY, FYNNEI. Trimming at V came to 6 bases and at J to 3 bases, leaving 14 bases not matched to a gene. The CDR3 totals 18 residues. CDR3 sequence: CASRAGLAGRGGGYEQYF. The CDR3 region has the DNA TGTGCCAGCAGGGCGGGACTAGCGGGGAGGGGTGGCGGCTACGAGCAGTACTTC.